These 5 T cell receptor beta chains came from one sample sequenced in a study of blood T cell repertoires in COVID-19. Only in-frame clones appear in the TCRdb table, and some are missing; sequencing was by immunoSEQ multiplex PCR. The sample yields 250,000 or so clones, roughly 90% seen once. Sequencing input: PBMCs or T cells enriched from blood (not recorded which). The source is a woman between 25 and 40 years old with acute COVID-19.

The chain couples TRBV5-5 to TRBJ2-7; D may be TRBD1 (6 bases). CDR3 length equals 15 residues. Germline V lookup: CDR1 SGHKS, CDR2 YYEKEE (reference sequence). The V end lost 4 bases, the J end lost 2 bases, and 16 bases lay between the germline ends. The CDR3 spells CASSLRDTNPYEQYF. The CDR3, as DNA: TGTGCCAGCAGCCTCCGGGACACCAACCCCTACGAGCAGTACTTC.

V usage is TRBV4-2 and J usage is TRBJ2-3; D is undetermined. CDR1 and CDR2 (germline): LGHNA, YNFKEQ. V was trimmed by 0 bases and J by 2 bases, leaving 6 bases between them. The CDR3 consists of 14 residues. As DNA, the CDR3 is TGTGCCAGCAGCCAAGAGTTAGACACAGATACGCAGTATTTT. It is translated as CASSQELDTDTQYF.

The CDR3 spells CASGRGLYNEQFF. The CDR3 region has the DNA TGTGCTAGTGGTCGAGGACTTTACAATGAGCAGTTCTTC. The chain combines TRBV12-5 with TRBJ2-1; possible D gene TRBD2, 5 bases. Trimming took off 5 bases at V and 4 bases at J, with 9 bases between the two ends. The CDR3 sequence is 13 residues long. Germline values: CDR1 LGHNT, CDR2 FRNRAP.

The chain carries TRBV5-1 and TRBJ2-2, with 7 nucleotides matching TRBD2. CDR3 length: 14 amino acids. Germline lookup yields CDR1 SGHRS and CDR2 YFSETQ. The V and J ends lost 0 bases and 10 bases, in that order; junction bases with no gene match: 6. CDR3 nucleotide sequence: TGCGCCAGCAGCTTGGAACGCGCGGGGGTGGAGCTGTTTTTT. This sequence encodes CASSLERAGVELFF.

The chain links TRBV6-2 or TRBV6-3 to TRBJ1-6, with a weak D call TRBD1 (5 bases). The CDR3 is made up of 14 amino acids. V dropped 2 bases and J dropped 12 bases, with 14 bases sitting between them. The germline V gene encodes CDR1 MNHEY and CDR2 SVGEGT. The CDR3 loop reads CASSYGHRVGPLHF. The CDR3 DNA is TGTGCCAGCAGTTACGGACACCGAGTAGGACCCCTCCACTTT.